This T cell receptor beta chain appears in the sequencing data of a study of cytomegalovirus exposure and HLA in healthy donors. Whole-study results and caveats: According to reports, the classifier identified cytomegalovirus status with high specificity and sensitivity. Among the CMV-associated chains, a few were confirmed in vitro as specific for CMV antigens. The listing of 150 or so TCR beta chains classed them as cytomegalovirus-associated.

Data came from immunoSEQ multiplex PCR; TCRdb stores just in-frame clones and leaves some out. The data contain more than 90,000 clones, about 83% of them singletons. Concerning this clone: The antigen is unknown.

The donors were part of the validation cohort, which consisted of under 150 subjects and was separate from the first cohort of 670 or so subjects. The length of the CDR3 is 12 residues. Germline CDR1 reads KGHSH; CDR2 reads LQKENI. V was cut by 4 bases and J by 5 bases, with 8 bases left in between. The receptor's source is a man in his late teens or twenties in good health and CMV-seronegative. Sequencing used PBMCs. J is TRBJ2-5 and V is TRBV18, with D tentatively TRBD2 (6 bases). The CDR3 sequence: CASSLRGETQYF. CDR3 in DNA: TGTGCCAGCTCACTCCGGGGGGAGACCCAGTACTTC. Variable domain in full (rest from reference TRBV18 and TRBJ2-5): NAGVMQNPRHLVRRRGQEARLRCSPMKGHSHVYWYRQLPEEGLKFMVYLQKENIIDESGMPKERFSAEFPKEGPSILRIQQVVRGDSAAYFCASSLRGETQYFGPGTRLLVL.